This T cell receptor beta chain was captured in a study of T-cell memory formation after mild COVID-19. MiXCR was run by TCRdb on the 5' RACE reads, yielding one entry per CDR3 protein. Here the sample spans nearly 110,000 distinct CDR3 sequences, over 15% being singletons. A remark on this clonotype: Its antigen is unidentified.

The CDR3 is 14 amino acids. V trimming: 2 bases; J trimming: 2 bases; junction bases outside the gene matches: 2. Germline V gene lookup returns CDR1 SGHRS and CDR2 YFSETQ. Findings and limits, study-wide: Cross-reactive memory seemingly joined, as some responding clones were found in pre-infection memory.

The specimen sequenced was PBMCs or a T cell subset sorted from them (not recorded which). The source is an adult woman who had mild COVID-19 (a few samples of this study predate the infection). Cell type and time point are not known. V gene TRBV5-1 combines with J gene TRBJ2-7; 9 bases are shared with TRBD2. This CDR3 is CASSFASGTYEQYF. The CDR3 coding sequence is TGCGCCAGCAGCTTCGCTAGCGGGACCTACGAGCAGTACTTC.